Listed here are 12 T cell receptor beta chains from one sample, sequenced in a study of cytomegalovirus exposure and HLA in healthy donors. 13 Jbeta primers and 60 Vbeta primers were used for the PCR. Assay used: immunoSEQ multiplex PCR; TCRdb lists only in-frame clones, some missing. The table has about 140,000 clones, approximately 82% seen once. The sample was PBMCs. The receptors shown here come from a man between 18 and 35 years old in good health and CMV-seropositive.

V gene TRBV19 combines with J gene TRBJ1-1, with D perhaps matching TRBD1 (5 bases). Trimming pared 6 bases from V and 4 bases from J, leaving 18 bases between. This CDR3 is 15 amino acids long. Germline V lookup: CDR1 LNHDA, CDR2 SQIVND (reference sequence). CDR3 protein: CASRFSGGGPTEAFF. Written as DNA, the CDR3 is TGTGCCAGTAGATTTAGCGGGGGTGGTCCCACTGAAGCTTTCTTT.

This clone was found once. The chain employs TRBV5-4 and TRBJ1-1; D might be TRBD1 (6 bases). Germline loops: CDR1 SGHNT, CDR2 YYREEE (reference sequence). V was cut by 3 bases and J by 3 bases, with 15 bases left in between. The CDR3 spans 15 residues. CDR3 sequence: CASSSQGSWDTEAFF. The CDR3, as DNA: TGTGCCAGCAGCTCACAGGGCTCATGGGACACTGAAGCTTTCTTT.

This chain joins TRBV2 and TRBJ2-3; tentatively, D is TRBD2 (6 bases). With 11 bases removed from V and 2 bases from J, the gap between germline ends came to 17 bases. The CDR3 covers 14 residues. Germline V gene data show CDR1 as SNHLY and CDR2 as FYNNEI. The CDR3 region is CAHESEGDTDTQYF. In DNA, the CDR3 is TGTGCCCACGAGTCGGAGGGTGACACAGATACGCAGTATTTT.

This clone was seen more than once but under ten times. This chain uses TRBV4-2 with TRBJ2-2; D unclear. V gave up 0 bases and J gave up 7 bases, with 6 bases separating them. The CDR3 has 13 amino acids. Germline CDR1 reads LGHNA; CDR2 reads YNFKEQ. Here the CDR3 reads CASSQDENGELFF. The CDR3 region has the DNA TGTGCCAGCAGCCAAGACGAGAACGGGGAGCTGTTTTTT.

The chain carries TRBV19 and TRBJ2-7; the D gene is possibly TRBD2 (6 bases). The germline gives CDR1 LNHDA, CDR2 SQIVND (reference sequence). The ends were cut back, 5 bases at V and 2 bases at J, with 13 bases in the middle. The CDR3 length is 14 residues. The CDR3 is CASSLDGLTYEQYF. Written as DNA, the CDR3 is TGTGCCAGTAGTCTCGACGGACTAACCTACGAGCAGTACTTC.

The DNA for the CDR3 is TGTGCCAGCAGTTTTGGGAGGGCCTCCTACGAGCAGTACTTC. This codes for CASSFGRASYEQYF. V and J are TRBV27 and TRBJ2-7; 7 bases map to TRBD2. Germline V CDR1 and CDR2: MNHEY, SMNVEV (reference sequence). The V and J ends lost 3 bases and 0 bases, in that order; junction bases with no gene match: 2. The CDR3 runs to 14 residues.

This chain uses TRBV6-6 with TRBJ2-7; D may be TRBD2 (6 bases). The CDR3 runs to 13 residues. Trimming took 9 bases from V and 4 from J, leaving 16 bases between them. The germline gives CDR1 MNHNY, CDR2 SVGAGI (reference sequence). CDR3 amino acids: CASSGVPKYEQYF. In nucleotides, the CDR3 is TGTGCCAGTTCGGGGGTACCGAAATACGAGCAGTACTTC.

CDR3 in DNA: TGCGCCAGCAGCTTGATCTCAGGGGACCGCGAGCAGTACTTC. The encoded protein is CASSLISGDREQYF. The chain carries TRBV5-1 and TRBJ2-7; a possible D gene is TRBD1 (6 bases). The CDR3 length is 14 residues. Germline-derived CDR1 and CDR2 are SGHRS and YFSETQ. V lost 1 base and J 6 bases, leaving 14 bases between the germline ends.

As DNA, the CDR3 is TGTGCCAGCTCACCACCGGTGCAGGGTCGGACTGAAGCTTTCTTT. Protein: CASSPPVQGRTEAFF. V usage is TRBV18 and J usage is TRBJ1-1, with a tentative D call TRBD1 (5 bases). Germline V gene sequence: CDR1 KGHSH, CDR2 LQKENI. The CDR3 extends over 15 amino acids. Trimming shortened V by 0 bases and J by 5 bases, and 13 bases separated the two germline ends. Full variable domain (outside the CDR3, taken from reference TRBV18 and TRBJ1-1): NAGVMQNPRHLVRRRGQEARLRCSPMKGHSHVYWYRQLPEEGLKFMVYLQKENIIDESGMPKERFSAEFPKEGPSILRIQQVVRGDSAAYFCASSPPVQGRTEAFFGQGTRLTVV.

This rearrangement joins TRBV27 to TRBJ2-7; 10 nucleotides agree with TRBD2. Losses at the gene ends were 4 bases for V and 4 bases for J; bases not matched to a gene: 4. CDR3 length equals 14 residues. The germline gives CDR1 MNHEY, CDR2 SMNVEV (reference sequence). The chain's CDR3 is CASSSAGGPYEQYF. The DNA of the CDR3 is TGTGCCAGCAGTTCAGCGGGAGGGCCGTACGAGCAGTACTTC.

This clone was counted a few times. The chain carries TRBV11-2 and TRBJ1-3; D unresolved. Germline-derived CDR1 and CDR2 are SGHAT and FQNNGV. The CDR3 length is 17 residues. V lost 5 bases and J 0 bases, leaving 17 bases between the germline ends. CDR3 protein: CASSPTRTGFSGNTIYF. The DNA of the CDR3 is TGTGCCAGCAGCCCCACCCGGACGGGATTCTCTGGAAACACCATATATTTT.

This sequence joins TRBV5-1 and TRBJ1-1; the D is unclear. This CDR3 comprises 15 residues. The germline V gene encodes CDR1 SGHRS and CDR2 YFSETQ. With 0 bases removed from V and 1 base from J, the gap between germline ends came to 10 bases. The CDR3 DNA sequence: TGCGCCAGCAGCTTGGGTGGTGTACAGAACACTGAAGCTTTCTTT. Its protein product is CASSLGGVQNTEAFF.